The 3 T cell receptor beta chains below were found in one sample sequenced in a study of Ad26.COV2.S vaccination and SARS-CoV-2 variants. Specified treatment: some 20 received Ad26.COV2.S at low or high dose, single or two shots; 5 received placebo; per-sample allocation not given. Material that was analyzed had been drawn on day 63 after the first vaccine or placebo injection. The method was immunoSEQ multiplex PCR; TCRdb's version includes in-frame clones alone and lacks a portion of them. This table holds 200,000 to 300,000 clones, roughly 88% found once. Sequences were derived from peripheral blood, sampled in a trial of Ad26.COV2.S vaccine versus placebo. Receptors were obtained from a person between 18 and 59 years old who received the Ad26.COV2.S COVID-19 vaccine or a placebo.

The chain combines TRBV29-1 with TRBJ1-1; D not certain. The CDR3 extends over 11 amino acids. CDR1 SQVTM and CDR2 ANQGSEA come from the germline V gene. V gave up 4 bases and J gave up 4 bases, with 7 bases separating them. This CDR3 reads CSVVSRTEAFF. CDR3 DNA: TGCAGCGTTGTGTCCCGCACTGAAGCTTTCTTT.

The chain uses TRBV6-6 and TRBJ2-1, with no clear D. The V end lost 0 bases, the J end lost 7 bases, and 7 bases lay between the germline ends. This CDR3 is 13 amino acids long. The germline V gene encodes CDR1 MNHNY and CDR2 SVGAGI (reference sequence). The CDR3 loop is CASSYSPENEQFF. In nucleotides, the CDR3 is TGTGCCAGCAGTTACTCTCCGGAAAATGAGCAGTTCTTC.

The chain couples TRBV29-1 to TRBJ2-5, with 11 bases fitting TRBD2. Germline CDR1 reads SQVTM; CDR2 reads ANQGSEA. CDR3 length equals 12 residues. The CDR3 region has the DNA TGCAGTGGGGTAGCGGGAGGGGAGACCCAGTACTTC. It encodes CSGVAGGETQYF.